This passage covers 9 T cell receptor beta chains from one sample sequenced in a study of blood T cell repertoires in COVID-19. Only in-frame clones appear in the TCRdb table, and some are missing; sequencing was by immunoSEQ multiplex PCR. There are about 26,000 clones in the sample; 90% occur only once, and around 11% lies in the top ten. Sequenced: peripheral blood. The origin of the receptors is a man between 65 and 85 years old with acute or convalescent COVID-19.

Here the CDR3 DNA reads TGTGCCAGCAGCGTTGGGACAGGGAGGAACGAGCAGTACTTC. Translated: CASSVGTGRNEQYF. The chain carries TRBV9 and TRBJ2-7, with 9 bases lining up with TRBD1. The germline V gene encodes CDR1 SGDLS and CDR2 YYNGEE. CDR3 length equals 14 residues. Trimming at V came to 2 bases and at J to 5 bases, leaving 5 bases not matched to a gene. The full variable domain, its missing parts supplied by reference TRBV9 and TRBJ2-7, is DSGVTQTPKHLITATGQRVTLRCSPRSGDLSVYWYQQSLDQGLQFLIQYYNGEERAKGNILERFSAQQFPDLHSELNLSSLELGDSALYFCASSVGTGRNEQYFGPGTRLTVT.

CDR3 loop: CASSLAYELSYEQYF. The CDR3 DNA sequence: TGTGCCAGCAGCTTGGCCTACGAATTGTCCTACGAGCAGTACTTC. The chain joins TRBV5-6 to TRBJ2-7; D gene uncertain. Between the trimmed V and J ends, which lost 0 bases and 1 base, there was a span of 11 bases. The CDR3 runs to 15 residues. Germline CDR1 reads SGHDT; CDR2 reads YYEEEE.

This clone has just a few counts. The CDR3 sequence is CASSEALAGADTQYF. As DNA, the CDR3 is TGTGCCAGCAGTGAAGCGCTAGCGGGAGCAGATACGCAGTATTTT. The rearrangement links TRBV6-1 to TRBJ2-3; 10 bases agree with TRBD2. The junction had 1 base not matched to a gene; V was cut back by 0 bases and J by 4 bases. CDR3 size: 15 residues. The germline V gene has CDR1 MNHNS and CDR2 SASEGT.

The chain is built from TRBV5-4 and TRBJ1-3; D perhaps matches TRBD1 (5 bases). CDR3 length: 14 amino acids. Looked up from germline, CDR1 is SGHNT and CDR2 is YYREEE (reference sequence). CDR3 loop: CAAGRGLSGNTIYF. CDR3 in DNA: TGTGCAGCCGGGAGGGGCCTCTCTGGAAACACCATATATTTT.

The V call is TRBV6-1, the J call TRBJ2-7; TRBD2 is a possible D gene (7 bases). This CDR3 contains 19 residues. The V gene lost 7 bases and the J gene lost 4 bases, with 32 bases spanning the gap. The germline V gene encodes CDR1 MNHNS and CDR2 SASEGT. The CDR3 is CASIEALGRGSTSRYEQYF. The CDR3 DNA reads TGTGCCAGCATCGAAGCCCTTGGGAGGGGGTCGACTTCTCGGTACGAGCAGTACTTC.

The chain recombines TRBV2 with TRBJ2-7, with D possibly TRBD1 on 5 matching bases. The germline V gene encodes CDR1 SNHLY and CDR2 FYNNEI. Trimming cost V 7 bases and J 5 bases, with 24 bases left between them. This CDR3 has 16 residues. CDR3 nucleotides: TGTGCCAGCACCTCCGTCAATGGGGCTAGGGGCAACGAGCAGTACTTC. Translated: CASTSVNGARGNEQYF.

The rearrangement links TRBV9 to TRBJ2-4, with 9 bases fitting TRBD1. V gave up 3 bases and J gave up 6 bases; unmatched junction bases: 4. CDR1 is SGDLS, CDR2 YYNGEE, per germline. The CDR3 is 14 amino acids. This CDR3 is CASSAHRGPNIQYF. For the CDR3, the DNA is TGTGCCAGCAGCGCACACAGGGGGCCAAACATTCAGTACTTC.

V is TRBV7-9 and J is TRBJ1-4, with 7 bases fitting TRBD1. The CDR3 contains 15 residues. The ends lost 5 bases at V and 2 bases at J; junction bases unmatched: 5. Germline lookup yields CDR1 SEHNR and CDR2 FQNEAQ (reference sequence). CDR3 protein: CASSQGGGTNEKLFF. CDR3 DNA sequence: TGTGCCAGCAGCCAGGGGGGAGGCACTAATGAAAAACTGTTTTTT.

The chain recombines TRBV18 with TRBJ2-5; D unresolved. The length of the CDR3 is 14 residues. Germline V gene lookup returns CDR1 KGHSH and CDR2 LQKENI. Trimming removed 1 base at V and 2 bases at J, with 8 bases between. The CDR3: CASSPLPQQETQYF. CDR3 nucleotide sequence: TGTGCCAGCTCACCACTTCCCCAACAAGAGACCCAGTACTTC. Using reference TRBV18 and TRBJ2-5 for the parts outside the CDR3, the full variable domain is NAGVMQNPRHLVRRRGQEARLRCSPMKGHSHVYWYRQLPEEGLKFMVYLQKENIIDESGMPKERFSAEFPKEGPSILRIQQVVRGDSAAYFCASSPLPQQETQYFGPGTRLLVL.